What follows describes a single T cell receptor beta chain. Its antigen is currently unknown. This sample stems from a study of OX40 agonist ivuxolimab in advanced cancers. Whole-study context: An anti-OX40 (CD134) antibody with agonistic activity, ivuxolimab, was administered to patients. Partial responses were recorded for three patients, including one with hepatocellular carcinoma and two with cutaneous melanoma.

The CDR3 extends over 15 amino acids. In germline, CDR1 is MDHEN, CDR2 SYDVKM. V was trimmed by 5 bases and J by 4 bases, leaving 12 bases between them. Study outcomes and limitations: CD4+ and CD8+ T cells in blood underwent clonal expansion by week 6 at 0.1 to 3.0 mg/kg.

TCRdb keeps only in-frame clones here, not all; method: immunoSEQ multiplex PCR. The sample carries roughly 17,000 clones, 86% recorded once. The TCR comes from an adult with an advanced solid tumor such as melanoma, head and neck, liver or kidney cancer. The material was CD4+ or CD8+ T cells sorted from blood, obtained in a trial of the OX40 agonist ivuxolimab. This chain connects TRBV28 to TRBJ2-6; D unresolved. The CDR3: CASSARFFGANVLTF. The CDR3 nucleotides read TGTGCCAGCAGTGCCCGATTCTTCGGGGCCAACGTCCTGACTTTC. Full variable domain (outside the CDR3, taken from reference TRBV28 and TRBJ2-6): DVKVTQSSRYLVKRTGEKVFLECVQDMDHENMFWYRQDPGLGLRLIYFSYDVKMKEKGDIPEGYSVSREKKERFSLILESASTNQTSMYLCASSARFFGANVLTFGAGSRLTVL.